This T cell receptor (beta chain) was identified in a study of blood T cell repertoires in COVID-19. TCRdb keeps only in-frame clones here, not all; method: immunoSEQ multiplex PCR. The data show 84,000 or so clones, with 70% to 80% seen just once and under 55% held by the top ten. The receptor comes from a human donor in a cohort sampled during active COVID-19. Sequenced: peripheral blood.

CDR3 in DNA: TGTGCCAGCTCACCCGCAGGGGATGGCTACACCTTC. Its protein product is CASSPAGDGYTF. J is TRBJ1-2 and V is TRBV18, with D tentatively TRBD1 (6 bases). The V and J ends lost 3 bases and 6 bases respectively, with 8 bases between them. The CDR3 runs 12 residues. Germline CDR1 KGHSH, CDR2 LQKENI.